This T cell receptor beta chain was captured by sequencing in a study of control samples from healthy donors and cancer patients. Generated by immunoSEQ multiplex PCR, the TCRdb table keeps only in-frame clones and is missing some. The profile shows 50,000 to 75,000 clones, over 75% of them singletons. The CDR3 consists of 12 residues. Germline lookup yields CDR1 SNHLY and CDR2 FYNNEI. Trimming stripped 1 base from V and 1 base from J, with 2 bases between. V usage is TRBV2 and J usage is TRBJ2-7; the D is unclear. The source of this sequence is a man in his forties in good health. Sample: blood. CDR3 in amino acids: CASSEGSYEQYF. DNA of the CDR3: TGTGCCAGCAGTGAAGGGTCCTACGAGCAGTACTTC.